This TCR beta chain was retrieved from a study of blood T cell repertoires in COVID-19. Study context: Specimens from acute and convalescent COVID-19 originated in the United States, Italy and Spain. From T cells, B-cell-depleted T cells, or PBMCs came the material, which was cDNA or gDNA.

Per the study methods: Estimation of nucleated cell counts relied on the amplification of reference gene primers. Sequencing used immunoSEQ multiplex PCR; TCRdb keeps in-frame clones, though not all of them. V and J calls and clone size are as listed in that table; D and trimming were resolved from the DNA. In the table there are about 140,000 clones, 80% to 85% of which are singletons. V lost 4 bases and J lost 4; bases outside the gene matches: 7. The V gene's germline CDR1 is SGHDN and CDR2 FVKESK. This CDR3 comprises 14 residues. V usage is TRBV14 and J usage is TRBJ2-7; 7 bases are a match to TRBD2. The clonotype originates from a woman aged 55-69 years with acute or convalescent COVID-19. Sequencing was carried out using peripheral blood. The CDR3 region is CASSPGGGVYEQYF. CDR3 nucleotides: TGTGCCAGCAGCCCCGGCGGGGGTGTTTACGAGCAGTACTTC.